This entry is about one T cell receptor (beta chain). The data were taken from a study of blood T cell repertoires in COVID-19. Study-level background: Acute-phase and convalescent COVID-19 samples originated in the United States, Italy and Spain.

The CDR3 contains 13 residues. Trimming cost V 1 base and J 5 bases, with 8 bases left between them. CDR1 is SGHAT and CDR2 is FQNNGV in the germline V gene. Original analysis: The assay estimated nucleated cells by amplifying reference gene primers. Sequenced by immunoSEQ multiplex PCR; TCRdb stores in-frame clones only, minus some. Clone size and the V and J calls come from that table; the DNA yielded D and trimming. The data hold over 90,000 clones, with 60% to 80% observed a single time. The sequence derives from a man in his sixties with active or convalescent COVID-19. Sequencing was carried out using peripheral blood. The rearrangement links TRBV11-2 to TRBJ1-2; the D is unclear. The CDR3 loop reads CASSLGGEYGYTF. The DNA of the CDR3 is TGTGCCAGCAGCTTAGGCGGGGAGTATGGCTACACCTTC.